This T cell receptor beta chain came from a study of shared clonotypes between healthy human individuals. This table comes from immunoSEQ multiplex PCR, and its TCRdb copy is limited to in-frame clones, with some not included. The sample contains 450,000 to 700,000 clones, about 95% of which appear only once. This clone was seen just once. CD8 cells regarded as naive lacked CD45RO, were positively chosen for CCR7, and omitted terminally differentiated effector memory CD45RA+ cells. V was shortened by 2 bases and J by 0 bases, with 14 bases between the two germline ends. This CDR3 contains 16 residues. Germline CDR1 and CDR2: SNHLY and FYNNEI.

The sequenced material came from naive CD8+ T cells sorted from blood. The chain employs TRBV2 and TRBJ2-7; D uncertain. The TCR originated in a woman aged 30 to 39 in good health. As DNA, the CDR3 is TGTGCCAGCAGTGAACCAACAGACCGAACCTCCTACGAGCAGTACTTC. It encodes CASSEPTDRTSYEQYF.